Below, 28 T cell receptor beta chains from the same sample are listed, as sequenced in a study of T cell repertoires in cytomegalovirus infection. Which antigens these TCRs recognize remains unknown. Each CDR3 protein is one row after TCRdb ran MiXCR on the reads. The table includes about 160,000 distinct CDR3 sequences, roughly 21% detected once. The material was CD8+ T cells from cultured PBMCs, obtained from culture after CMV antigen stimulation. Receptor source: a human donor in good health (CMV status not recorded). Some clones in this sample may be carry-over from other donors' samples.

The rearrangement uses TRBV14 and TRBJ2-7, with a tentative D call TRBD2 (5 bases). The CDR3 sequence is 13 residues long. V lost 2 bases and J 3 bases, leaving 8 bases between the germline ends. Looked up from germline, CDR1 is SGHDN and CDR2 is FVKESK. The CDR3 DNA sequence: TGTGCCAGCAGCCAAAGCGGCAGCTACGAGCAGTACTTC. It encodes CASSQSGSYEQYF.

The V and J genes are TRBV15 and TRBJ1-3; D not resolved. From germline, CDR1 is LNHNV and CDR2 YYDKDF (reference sequence). There are 12 residues in the CDR3. Trimming took off 0 bases at V and 8 bases at J, with 5 bases between the two ends. CDR3 protein: CATSRDPDTIYF. The DNA of the CDR3 is TGTGCCACCAGCAGAGATCCGGACACCATATATTTT. The full variable domain, in which reference TRBV15 and TRBJ1-3 provide the parts outside the CDR3, is DAMVIQNPRYQVTQFGKPVTLSCSQTLNHNVMYWYQQKSSQAPKLLFHYYDKDFNNEADTPDNFQSRRPNTSFCFLDIRSPGLGDTAMYLCATSRDPDTIYFGEGSWLTVV.

The rearrangement joins TRBV7-6 to TRBJ2-3, with 11 positions matching TRBD2. The germline V gene has CDR1 SGHVS and CDR2 FNYEAQ. The CDR3 is made up of 16 amino acids. The V segment lost 5 bases and the J segment 0 bases; nucleotides outside the gene matches: 4. As DNA, the CDR3 is TGTGCCAGCAGCACTCCTAGCGGGGGGAGCACAGATACGCAGTATTTT. The encoded protein is CASSTPSGGSTDTQYF.

The chain uses TRBV15 and TRBJ1-3; the match to TRBD1 covers 12 bases. Germline lookup yields CDR1 LNHNV and CDR2 YYDKDF (reference sequence). CDR3 length equals 16 residues. V was pared by 5 bases and J by 3 bases, with 5 bases of the junction left unmatched. In nucleotides, the CDR3 is TGTGCCACCAGCTGGGACAGGGGGCGCGGTGGAAACACCATATATTTT. The encoded protein is CATSWDRGRGGNTIYF. Full variable domain (remainder filled in from reference TRBV15 and TRBJ1-3): DAMVIQNPRYQVTQFGKPVTLSCSQTLNHNVMYWYQQKSSQAPKLLFHYYDKDFNNEADTPDNFQSRRPNTSFCFLDIRSPGLGDTAMYLCATSWDRGRGGNTIYFGEGSWLTVV.

The gene calls are TRBV6-2 or TRBV6-3 and TRBJ1-1; D unclear. The CDR3 is made up of 17 amino acids. Germline V gene data show CDR1 as MNHEY and CDR2 as SVGEGT. Trimming took 0 bases from V and 0 from J, leaving 14 bases between them. The CDR3 DNA sequence: TGTGCCAGCAGTTACTCGTGGGAACCCTTTTTGAACACTGAAGCTTTCTTT. This gives the protein CASSYSWEPFLNTEAFF.

In its sample, this clonotype was seen a few times. V is TRBV4-3 and J is TRBJ1-2, with a possible D match to TRBD1 (5 bases). CDR3 length equals 17 residues. The V end was cut by 2 bases, the J end by 5 bases, with 21 bases between. CDR1 is LGHNA, CDR2 YSLEER, per germline. The CDR3 DNA is TGCGCCAGCAGCCAATCTGATAAAGGCAGGGAGAGGTATGGCTACACCTTC. Amino acids: CASSQSDKGRERYGYTF.

This rearrangement joins TRBV6-2 or TRBV6-3 to TRBJ1-1; 9 nucleotides line up with TRBD1. Losses at the gene ends were 3 bases for V and 5 bases for J; bases not matched to a gene: 10. Germline CDR1 is MNHEY and CDR2 is SVGEGT. The CDR3 has 16 amino acids. This CDR3 is CASSYPHRGRRTEAFF. CDR3 coding DNA: TGTGCCAGCAGTTATCCCCACAGGGGGCGCAGGACTGAAGCTTTCTTT.

The genes are TRBV4-1 and TRBJ2-5; TRBD1 matches 7 bases. J lost 3 bases, V lost 1 base, and 8 bases had no gene match. CDR3 length equals 16 residues. The germline V gene has CDR1 MGHRA and CDR2 YSYEKL. The CDR3: CASSQGSGTAEETQYF. DNA for the CDR3: TGCGCCAGCAGCCAAGGCTCGGGGACAGCTGAAGAGACCCAGTACTTC.

The rearrangement links TRBV4-3 to TRBJ2-7; a weak D match, TRBD1 (6 bases). The CDR3 has 15 amino acids. Germline V lookup: CDR1 LGHNA, CDR2 YSLEER. Trimming removed 0 bases from V and 4 bases from J, with 13 bases in between. The CDR3 nucleotides read TGCGCCAGCAGCCAAGACAGGGGATCCGGATACGAGCAGTACTTC. Amino acids: CASSQDRGSGYEQYF.

V gene TRBV4-1 combines with J gene TRBJ1-3; D perhaps matches TRBD1 (6 bases). In germline, CDR1 is MGHRA, CDR2 YSYEKL. Trimming removed 4 bases at V and 2 bases at J, with 12 bases between. The CDR3 has 15 residues. CDR3 sequence (DNA): TGCGCCAGCAGCCGGGCAGGGGAAACTGGAAACACCATATATTTT. It encodes CASSRAGETGNTIYF.

This clonotype showed up just a few times. This chain connects TRBV13 to TRBJ2-1, with 7 bases matching TRBD1. V gave up 5 bases and J gave up 4 bases; unmatched junction bases: 11. The germline CDR1 and CDR2 sequences are PRHDT and FYEKMQ (reference sequence). The CDR3 has 16 residues. This CDR3 reads CASSLYGQDLYNEQFF. The CDR3 DNA reads TGTGCCAGCAGCCTCTATGGACAGGACCTATACAATGAGCAGTTCTTC.

The chain combines TRBV11-2 with TRBJ2-1, with a possible D match to TRBD1 (6 bases). V lost 2 bases and J lost 10, with 12 bases in between. CDR3 length equals 13 residues. Germline V gene sequence: CDR1 SGHAT, CDR2 FQNNGV. In DNA, the CDR3 is TGTGCCAGCAGCTTAAGAGGGGGTGGAGAGCAGTTCTTC. It encodes CASSLRGGGEQFF.

The chain is built from TRBV7-2 and TRBJ2-7; 7 positions match TRBD1. The CDR3 covers 15 residues. The germline V gene encodes CDR1 SGHTA and CDR2 FQGNSA. V was pared by 4 bases and J by 5 bases, with 11 bases of the junction left unmatched. CDR3 amino acids: CASSSPWTGHNEQYF. The CDR3 DNA sequence: TGTGCCAGCAGCTCCCCTTGGACAGGTCACAACGAGCAGTACTTC.

The CDR3: CASSGGDREDYEQYF. DNA of the CDR3: TGTGCCAGCAGCGGGGGGGACAGGGAGGACTACGAGCAGTACTTC. J is TRBJ2-7 and V is TRBV7-4; 9 nucleotides agree with TRBD1. Trimming removed 5 bases from V and 3 bases from J; junction bases left unmatched: 8. The CDR3 is 15 residues long. The germline V gene has CDR1 SGHVT and CDR2 SQSDAQ. Using reference TRBV7-4 and TRBJ2-7 for the parts outside the CDR3, the full variable domain is GAGVSQSPRYKVAKRGRDVALRCDSISGHVTLYWYRQTLGQGSEVLTYSQSDAQRDKSGRPSGRFSAERPERSVSTLKIQRTEQGDSAVYLCASSGGDREDYEQYFGPGTRLTVT.

This chain links TRBV12-3 or TRBV12-4 with TRBJ2-7; D ambiguous. V shed 2 bases and J shed 1 base, with 18 bases lying between them. This CDR3 contains 17 residues. The CDR3 DNA reads as TGTGCCAGCAGTTTAACCCTTCCCGTATCGCCGTCCTACGAGCAGTACTTC. It specifies CASSLTLPVSPSYEQYF.

The chain uses TRBV2 and TRBJ2-1, with TRBD1 matching over 10 bases. The CDR3 loop spans 16 amino acids. Trimming at V came to 2 bases and at J to 6 bases, leaving 7 bases not matched to a gene. From germline, CDR1 is SNHLY and CDR2 FYNNEI. The CDR3 loop reads CASSEIRQGAFNEQFF. In DNA form, the CDR3 reads TGTGCCAGCAGTGAAATTCGACAGGGGGCCTTCAATGAGCAGTTCTTC.

Of note for this clonotype: The junction departs from germline at one end; a sequencing error may be responsible. The rearrangement joins TRBV12-3 or TRBV12-4 to TRBJ1-4; D not resolved. This CDR3 spans 17 amino acids. Here the CDR3 reads CASNSRGKGATNKKLFF. The CDR3 DNA is TGTGCCAGCAACTCTCGTGGGAAGGGCGCAACTAATAAAAAACTGTTTTTT.

This clonotype was observed at least ten times. V and J are TRBV12-3 or TRBV12-4 and TRBJ1-5; D is perhaps TRBD1 (6 bases). CDR3 length: 15 residues. Trimming took off 5 bases at V and 1 base at J, with 12 bases between the two ends. The CDR3 DNA follows: TGTGCCAGCAGTCTTACAGGGATGAGCAATCAGCCCCAGCATTTT. Its protein product is CASSLTGMSNQPQHF.

J is TRBJ1-4 and V is TRBV6-6; D not certain. The germline gives CDR1 MNHNY, CDR2 SVGAGI (reference sequence). This CDR3 is 14 amino acids long. The V end was cut by 6 bases, the J end by 0 bases, with 8 bases between. This CDR3 is CASSKPATNEKLFF. The DNA for the CDR3 is TGTGCCAGCAGCAAGCCGGCAACTAATGAAAAACTGTTTTTT.

The CDR3 coding sequence is TGTGCCAGCAGTTACCAGGACCCAGGAATGAACACTGAAGCTTTCTTT. It yields the protein CASSYQDPGMNTEAFF. The V call is TRBV6-5, the J call TRBJ1-1, with D uncertain. Germline CDR1 MNHEY, CDR2 SVGAGI. V lost 2 bases, J lost 0 bases, and 13 bases lay in between. The CDR3 runs 16 residues.

The sample holds a few counts of this clonotype. This chain's CDR3 is CASSRGGSGEQFF. In DNA, the CDR3 is TGTGCCAGCAGCCGAGGGGGGAGTGGTGAGCAGTTCTTC. The rearrangement links TRBV7-9 to TRBJ2-1; the D call may be TRBD1 or TRBD2 (6 bases each). Trimming took off 5 bases at V and 9 bases at J, with 14 bases between the two ends. This CDR3 region has 13 residues. CDR1 and CDR2 (germline): SEHNR, FQNEAQ (reference sequence).

The chain is built from TRBV6-5 and TRBJ1-1; no definite D call. CDR1 is MNHEY and CDR2 is SVGAGI in the germline V gene. V shed 0 bases and J shed 4 bases, with 12 bases lying between them. This CDR3 spans 15 amino acids. The CDR3 sequence is CASSYSTGEGTEAFF. CDR3 DNA: TGTGCCAGCAGTTACTCTACGGGTGAGGGCACTGAAGCTTTCTTT.

This chain's CDR3 is CASSFAGTLNTEAFF. In DNA form, the CDR3 reads TGTGCCAGCAGCTTCGCCGGGACATTAAACACTGAAGCTTTCTTT. The V gene is TRBV7-8, the J gene TRBJ1-1, with a weak D call TRBD1 (6 bases). The CDR3 is made up of 15 amino acids. Germline V lookup: CDR1 SGHVS, CDR2 FQNEAQ. Trimming stripped 3 bases from V and 2 bases from J, with 13 bases between.

About this clonotype itself: One end of the junction does not line up with germline, which may come from a read error. The chain carries TRBV6-1 and TRBJ1-5; D is possibly TRBD1 (5 bases). The CDR3 has 11 amino acids. Germline CDR1 MNHNS, CDR2 SASEGT. This CDR3 is CASGGGQPHHF. In DNA form, the CDR3 reads TGTGCCAGCGGGGGGGGTCAGCCCCATCATTTT.

This sequence joins TRBV20-1 and TRBJ2-7, with D maybe TRBD2 (6 bases). CDR3 size: 16 residues. Trimming left V 3 bases short and J 5 bases short, with 23 bases between. Per germline, CDR1 DFQATT and CDR2 SNEGSKA (reference sequence). The CDR3: CSASSTEGYRLDEQYF. DNA of the CDR3: TGCAGTGCTAGTTCGACGGAGGGGTATAGGTTGGACGAGCAGTACTTC.

The J gene is TRBJ1-6, the V gene TRBV25-1, with TRBD1 matching over 7 bases. CDR3 length: 18 amino acids. V shed 4 bases, J shed 7 bases, and the junction held 16 bases outside the gene matches. Germline lookup yields CDR1 MGHDK and CDR2 SYGVNS. The CDR3 DNA sequence: TGTGCCAGCAGTGGAGATCCGGGACAGAGGAGTGTAAATTCACCCCTCCACTTT. This codes for CASSGDPGQRSVNSPLHF.

The chain employs TRBV27 and TRBJ2-1, with D maybe TRBD2 (7 bases). Trimming pared 10 bases from V and 4 bases from J, leaving 23 bases between. Looked up from germline, CDR1 is MNHEY and CDR2 is SMNVEV (reference sequence). There are 16 residues in the CDR3. In DNA, the CDR3 is TGTGCCACTACCTTAGTGGCGGGGGCCGAGTACAATGAGCAGTTCTTC. This encodes CATTLVAGAEYNEQFF.

Ten or more counts support this clonotype. V usage is TRBV7-9 and J usage is TRBJ2-5; D tentatively fits TRBD1 or TRBD2 (5 bases each). There are 15 residues in the CDR3. Germline CDR1 and CDR2: SEHNR and FQNEAQ (reference sequence). Trimming removed 5 bases at V and 2 bases at J, with 15 bases between. The CDR3 DNA sequence: TGTGCCAGCAGCGCCCGGGACCTGGCACAAGAGACCCAGTACTTC. This sequence encodes CASSARDLAQETQYF.